The 11 T cell receptor beta chains below were found in one sample sequenced in a study of shared clonotypes between healthy human individuals. The data were produced by immunoSEQ multiplex PCR, yet TCRdb's version contains in-frame clones alone and is incomplete. The sample lists 550,000 to 750,000 clones; 95% were seen once. Naive CD8 populations comprised CD45RO-negative cells positively selected for CCR7, excluding terminally differentiated effector memory CD45RA+ cells. Sequenced sample: naive CD8+ T cells sorted from blood. Receptors were obtained from a woman aged 25 to 39 in good health.

The sample holds one count of this clone. The rearrangement uses TRBV6-5 and TRBJ2-1; 8 bases match TRBD2. Germline V lookup: CDR1 MNHEY, CDR2 SVGAGI. Trimming removed 5 bases from V and 5 bases from J; junction bases left unmatched: 8. CDR3 size: 15 residues. CDR3 sequence: CASSPLGGADNEQFF. As DNA, the CDR3 is TGTGCCAGCAGTCCCCTCGGGGGGGCCGACAATGAGCAGTTCTTC.

The chain links TRBV14 to TRBJ2-1; perhaps TRBD1 as D (5 bases). Germline CDR1 SGHDN, CDR2 FVKESK. The CDR3 contains 16 residues. Trimming took off 1 base at V and 7 bases at J, with 17 bases between the two ends. Here the CDR3 reads CASSQVLAGPLNEQFF. CDR3 DNA sequence: TGTGCCAGCAGCCAAGTTCTTGCAGGGCCGTTGAATGAGCAGTTCTTC.

This sequence joins TRBV27 and TRBJ2-1, with 7 bases fitting TRBD2. J lost 1 base, V lost 8 bases, and 8 bases had no gene match. Germline V gives CDR1 MNHEY, CDR2 SMNVEV (reference sequence). The CDR3 is 15 amino acids. Here the CDR3 reads CASGLVFRSYNEQFF. DNA for the CDR3: TGTGCCAGCGGACTAGTTTTTAGGTCCTACAATGAGCAGTTCTTC.

V and J are TRBV28 and TRBJ2-7; D is perhaps TRBD1 (5 bases). Germline CDR1 and CDR2: MDHEN and SYDVKM. This CDR3 is 11 amino acids long. V was cut by 7 bases and J by 4 bases, with 8 bases left in between. Here the CDR3 DNA reads TGTGCCAGCACCCAGGGTTACGAGCAGTACTTC. It encodes CASTQGYEQYF. Combining the CDR3 with reference TRBV28 and TRBJ2-7 gives the whole variable domain DVKVTQSSRYLVKRTGEKVFLECVQDMDHENMFWYRQDPGLGLRLIYFSYDVKMKEKGDIPEGYSVSREKKERFSLILESASTNQTSMYLCASTQGYEQYFGPGTRLTVT.

The rearrangement joins TRBV6-1 to TRBJ2-1, with 11 bases matching TRBD1. Germline values: CDR1 MNHNS, CDR2 SASEGT. CDR3 length: 13 residues. The V segment lost 6 bases and the J segment 9 bases; nucleotides outside the gene matches: 4. The CDR3 sequence is CASRDRGLGEQFF. CDR3 nucleotide sequence: TGTGCCAGCAGGGACAGGGGGCTGGGTGAGCAGTTCTTC.

The CDR3 here is CASKGTSGSNEQFF. CDR3 nucleotides: TGTGCCAGCAAGGGGACTAGCGGGAGTAATGAGCAGTTCTTC. The J gene is TRBJ2-1, the V gene TRBV9; TRBD2 matches at 14 bases. The CDR3 has 14 amino acids. Germline-derived CDR1 and CDR2 are SGDLS and YYNGEE. V dropped 6 bases and J dropped 7; count of bases not matched to a gene: 3.

This rearrangement joins TRBV28 to TRBJ2-3, with unresolved D. The CDR3 runs 11 residues. The V end lost 3 bases, the J end lost 5 bases, and 3 bases lay between the germline ends. CDR1 is MDHEN, CDR2 SYDVKM, per germline. The CDR3 sequence: CASSFIDTQYF. CDR3 coding DNA: TGTGCCAGCAGTTTTATAGATACGCAGTATTTT.

V and J are TRBV5-6 and TRBJ1-5; D gene ambiguous. The germline V and J ends were trimmed by 4 bases and 3 bases, with 8 bases remaining between them. CDR1 SGHDT and CDR2 YYEEEE come from the germline V gene. This CDR3 has 13 residues. In DNA, the CDR3 is TGTGCCAGCAGCGAAGGGAACAATCAGCCCCAGCATTTT. Translating it yields CASSEGNNQPQHF.

This clone was seen only once. Other nucleotide sequences in the sample specify the same CDR3. The chain is built from TRBV19 and TRBJ1-5; 7 nucleotides agree with TRBD1. The germline V gene encodes CDR1 LNHDA and CDR2 SQIVND (reference sequence). The CDR3 length is 12 residues. J lost 2 bases, V lost 9 bases, and 1 base had no gene match. CDR3 sequence: CASGQGNQPQHF. In nucleotides, the CDR3 is TGTGCCAGCGGACAGGGCAATCAGCCCCAGCATTTT.

This clone is a singleton in its sample. The chain couples TRBV6-1 to TRBJ2-5, with D maybe TRBD2 (5 bases). The CDR3 length is 18 residues. Trimming stripped 1 base from V and 4 bases from J, with 22 bases between. Germline CDR1 and CDR2: MNHNS and SASEGT. The CDR3 nucleotides are TGTGCCAGCAGTGAAGACGGACGGAGGACCCCTGTGGGAGAGACCCAGTACTTC. Amino acids: CASSEDGRRTPVGETQYF.

The genes are TRBV11-2 and TRBJ2-3; 11 positions agree with TRBD2. This CDR3 is built from 17 residues. In germline, CDR1 is SGHAT, CDR2 FQNNGV. Germline trimming cut 1 base from V and 3 bases from J; bases unmatched to any gene: 6. The CDR3 here is CASSLGGTSGRTDTQYF. In DNA form, the CDR3 reads TGTGCCAGCAGCTTAGGGGGGACTAGCGGACGGACAGATACGCAGTATTTT.